The next 15 T cell receptor beta chains were all read from a single sample in a study of blood T cell repertoires in COVID-19. The repertoire was sequenced with immunoSEQ multiplex PCR; TCRdb's copy has only in-frame clones and lacks some. The sample holds roughly 69,000 clones, about 86% seen once. The material sequenced was peripheral blood. The source of these receptors is a man in his forties or fifties with active COVID-19.

V and J are TRBV7-9 and TRBJ2-3; 8 positions match TRBD2. V lost 2 bases and J lost 2; bases outside the gene matches: 3. This CDR3 is 15 amino acids long. Germline V gives CDR1 SEHNR, CDR2 FQNEAQ (reference sequence). CDR3 sequence (DNA): TGTGCCAGCAGCTTACCCGGGGGGGCCACAGATACGCAGTATTTT. Protein sequence: CASSLPGGATDTQYF.

The chain employs TRBV28 and TRBJ2-1; possible D gene TRBD2, 5 bases. The CDR3 covers 13 residues. Germline V lookup: CDR1 MDHEN, CDR2 SYDVKM. V was trimmed by 10 bases and J by 7 bases, leaving 17 bases between them. The CDR3 sequence: CATQYRGFNEQFF. The CDR3 nucleotides read TGTGCCACCCAATACCGGGGATTTAATGAGCAGTTCTTC.

The V call is TRBV9, the J call TRBJ2-1; TRBD2 might be the D (6 bases). The CDR3 has 15 residues. V gave up 0 bases and J gave up 3 bases, with 10 bases separating them. From germline, CDR1 is SGDLS and CDR2 YYNGEE. CDR3: CASSVDGGFYNEQFF. Here the CDR3 DNA reads TGTGCCAGCAGCGTAGATGGGGGGTTCTACAATGAGCAGTTCTTC.

V and J are TRBV6-5 and TRBJ2-2; D possibly corresponds to TRBD2 (6 bases). V was shortened by 6 bases and J by 1 base, with 12 bases between the two germline ends. Germline CDR1 MNHEY, CDR2 SVGAGI. There are 15 residues in the CDR3. The CDR3 loop reads CASSLGSRNTGELFF. The CDR3 nucleotides read TGTGCCAGCAGCCTCGGGAGCAGGAACACCGGGGAGCTGTTTTTT.

This clone was detected only once. V gene TRBV5-4 combines with J gene TRBJ2-1, with 10 bases lining up with TRBD1. This CDR3 region has 15 residues. Germline CDR1 SGHNT, CDR2 YYREEE (reference sequence). Unmatched junction bases numbered 1, after V lost 2 bases and J lost 2 bases. CDR3 nucleotide sequence: TGTGCCAGCAGCTTAGGACAGGGGGCCTACAATGAGCAGTTCTTC. This gives the protein CASSLGQGAYNEQFF.

The chain has TRBV5-1 and TRBJ1-1; D might be TRBD1 (5 bases). Trimming removed 4 bases at V and 1 base at J, with 11 bases between. Germline V gene lookup returns CDR1 SGHRS and CDR2 YFSETQ. The CDR3 contains 14 residues. In DNA form, the CDR3 reads TGCGCCAGCAGCCGGGTTGACAGGAACACTGAAGCTTTCTTT. Its translation is CASSRVDRNTEAFF.

The genes are TRBV6-5 and TRBJ2-7; a possible D gene is TRBD1 (6 bases). Deletions cut 3 bases from V and 2 bases from J, with 8 bases between. This CDR3 has 13 amino acids. Germline assignment: CDR1 MNHEY and CDR2 SVGAGI. The CDR3 coding sequence is TGTGCCAGCAGTTATACAGGGACCTACGAGCAGTACTTC. Amino acids: CASSYTGTYEQYF.

This chain joins TRBV18 and TRBJ1-1, with D tentatively TRBD1 (5 bases). The CDR3 totals 14 residues. Germline CDR1 is KGHSH and CDR2 is LQKENI. Trimming stripped 4 bases from V and 1 base from J, with 10 bases between. Here the CDR3 reads CASSLAGGNTEAFF. The CDR3 bases are TGTGCCAGCTCACTGGCGGGGGGGAACACTGAAGCTTTCTTT.

The chain couples TRBV12-5 to TRBJ2-1; tentative D call: TRBD2 (6 bases). The CDR3 runs to 15 residues. Trimming cost V 6 bases and J 6 bases, with 18 bases left between them. The V gene's germline CDR1 is LGHNT and CDR2 FRNRAP. The CDR3 bases are TGTGCTAGTGGCCGCGGGGAAAAAGCCCCCAATGAGCAGTTCTTC. This translates into CASGRGEKAPNEQFF.

The V call is TRBV18, the J call TRBJ1-5, with 11 bases that match TRBD1. Germline lookup yields CDR1 KGHSH and CDR2 LQKENI. This CDR3 is built from 14 residues. After removal of 6 bases from V and 4 bases from J, the junction contained 2 bases not matched to a gene. Here the CDR3 DNA reads TGTGCCAGCTCCCGGGACAGGGGGAATCAGCCCCAGCATTTT. It yields the protein CASSRDRGNQPQHF.

This clone came up once. The V and J genes are TRBV7-9 and TRBJ1-1; the D is unclear. V was clipped by 3 bases and J by 1 base, with 6 bases between them. The germline V gene has CDR1 SEHNR and CDR2 FQNEAQ (reference sequence). The CDR3 has 13 residues. The CDR3 region is CASSFNQNTEAFF. The CDR3 bases are TGTGCCAGCAGCTTCAATCAGAACACTGAAGCTTTCTTT.

V gene TRBV19 combines with J gene TRBJ2-2, with D perhaps TRBD2 (5 bases). The CDR3 runs 12 residues. Trimming stripped 8 bases from V and 5 bases from J, with 9 bases between. Germline V gene lookup returns CDR1 LNHDA and CDR2 SQIVND (reference sequence). The CDR3 region has the DNA TGTGCCAGTGGAGGTCGAACCGGGGAGCTGTTTTTT. This encodes CASGGRTGELFF.

This clone was recorded once. The chain uses TRBV4-3 and TRBJ2-1; 8 bases match TRBD1. CDR1 LGHNA and CDR2 YSLEER come from the germline V gene. V was clipped by 0 bases and J by 3 bases; unmatched bases: 7. CDR3 size: 17 residues. The CDR3 region is CASSQELPGQGYNEQFF. Here the CDR3 DNA reads TGCGCCAGCAGCCAAGAATTGCCAGGACAGGGCTACAATGAGCAGTTCTTC.

The CDR3 DNA sequence: TGTGCCAGCAGCCCCCCGGACAGGGCGAAGCAGTACTTC. It specifies CASSPPDRAKQYF. This rearrangement joins TRBV5-5 to TRBJ2-7; 8 bases align to TRBD1. Trimming removed 4 bases from V and 8 bases from J; junction bases left unmatched: 8. The CDR3 is 13 residues long. CDR1 is SGHKS, CDR2 YYEKEE, per germline (reference sequence). Supplemented by reference TRBV5-5 and TRBJ2-7, the full variable domain reads DAGVTQSPTHLIKTRGQQVTLRCSPISGHKSVSWYQQVLGQGPQFIFQYYEKEERGRGNFPDRFSARQFPNYSSELNVNALLLGDSALYLCASSPPDRAKQYFGPGTRLTVT.

J is TRBJ1-3 and V is TRBV5-1, with D perhaps TRBD1 (5 bases). V lost 2 bases and J lost 4, with 10 bases in between. Germline-derived CDR1 and CDR2 are SGHRS and YFSETQ. The length of the CDR3 is 14 residues. CDR3 amino acids: CASSFSGAGNTIYF. The CDR3 nucleotides read TGCGCCAGCAGCTTTAGCGGGGCCGGAAACACCATATATTTT. Variable domain in full (rest from reference TRBV5-1 and TRBJ1-3): KAGVTQTPRYLIKTRGQQVTLSCSPISGHRSVSWYQQTPGQGLQFLFEYFSETQRNKGNFPGRFSGRQFSNSRSEMNVSTLELGDSALYLCASSFSGAGNTIYFGEGSWLTVV.